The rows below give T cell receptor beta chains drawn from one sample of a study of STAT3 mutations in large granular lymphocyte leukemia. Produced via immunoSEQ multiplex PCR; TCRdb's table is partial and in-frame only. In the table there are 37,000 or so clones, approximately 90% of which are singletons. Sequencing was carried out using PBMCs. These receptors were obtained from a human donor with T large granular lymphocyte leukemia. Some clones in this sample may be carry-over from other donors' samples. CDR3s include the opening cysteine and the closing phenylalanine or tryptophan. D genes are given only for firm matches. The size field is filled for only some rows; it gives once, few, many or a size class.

CDR3 protein: CASSYSRGASNQPQHF; CDR3 DNA: TGTGCCAGCAGTTACTCGAGGGGAGCGAGCAATCAGCCCCAGCATTTT; clone size: .; V gene: TRBV6-6; D gene: .; J gene: TRBJ1-5
CDR3 protein: CASSPLGTGEETQYF; CDR3 DNA: TGTGCCAGCAGCCCCCTGGGGACAGGGGAAGAGACCCAGTACTTC; clone size: few; V gene: TRBV7-9; D gene: TRBD1; J gene: TRBJ2-5
CDR3 protein: CASSTTGGTDTQYF; CDR3 DNA: TGTGCCAGCAGTACTACAGGGGGCACAGATACGCAGTATTTT; clone size: .; V gene: TRBV7-2; D gene: TRBD1; J gene: TRBJ2-3
CDR3 protein: CASSAPTGGASYGYTF; CDR3 DNA: TGTGCCAGCAGCGCCCCGACAGGGGGGGCAAGCTATGGCTACACCTTC; clone size: .; V gene: TRBV5-4; D gene: TRBD1; J gene: TRBJ1-2
CDR3 protein: CASSFEVAGNTIYF; CDR3 DNA: TGTGCCAGCAGCTTTGAAGTGGCGGGAAACACCATATATTTT; clone size: .; V gene: TRBV5-5; D gene: .; J gene: TRBJ1-3
CDR3 protein: CSARNEKLFF; CDR3 DNA: TGCAGTGCTAGAAACGAAAAACTGTTTTTT; clone size: few; V gene: TRBV20-1; D gene: .; J gene: TRBJ1-4
CDR3 protein: CASSLVVGDAFF; CDR3 DNA: TGTGCCAGCAGCTTAGTCGTGGGGGATGCTTTCTTT; clone size: .; V gene: TRBV7-8; D gene: .; J gene: TRBJ1-1
CDR3 protein: CAISDRSDNEQFF; CDR3 DNA: TGTGCCATCAGTGACAGGTCGGACAATGAGCAGTTCTTC; clone size: few; V gene: TRBV10-3; D gene: .; J gene: TRBJ2-1
CDR3 protein: CASSYSAGTQYF; CDR3 DNA: TGCGCCAGCAGCTATTCGGCGGGGACCCAGTACTTC; clone size: .; V gene: TRBV4-1; D gene: .; J gene: TRBJ2-5
CDR3 protein: CASSSGGTNYGYTF; CDR3 DNA: TGCGCCAGCAGCTCTGGGGGGACTAACTATGGCTACACCTTC; clone size: .; V gene: TRBV5-1; D gene: .; J gene: TRBJ1-2
CDR3 protein: CASSLVTGVGQPQHF; CDR3 DNA: TGTGCCAGCAGTTTGGTCACAGGGGTGGGTCAGCCCCAGCATTTT; clone size: .; V gene: TRBV28; D gene: TRBD1; J gene: TRBJ1-5
CDR3 protein: CASSVGQGASYEQYF; CDR3 DNA: TGTGCCAGCAGTGTCGGACAGGGGGCCTCCTACGAGCAGTACTTC; clone size: .; V gene: TRBV6-1; D gene: TRBD1; J gene: TRBJ2-7
CDR3 protein: CASSYSGSVTTEKLFF; CDR3 DNA: TGTGCCAGCAGTTACTCCGGAAGTGTGACAACAGAAAAACTGTTTTTT; clone size: .; V gene: TRBV6-5; D gene: .; J gene: TRBJ1-4
CDR3 protein: CSVSRLGTNEKLFF; CDR3 DNA: TGCAGCGTTTCTAGACTGGGAACTAATGAAAAACTGTTTTTT; clone size: .; V gene: TRBV29-1; D gene: .; J gene: TRBJ1-4
CDR3 protein: CASSSQSGELFF; CDR3 DNA: TGTGCCAGCAGCTCACAATCCGGGGAGCTGTTTTTT; clone size: .; V gene: TRBV13; D gene: .; J gene: TRBJ2-2
CDR3 protein: CASSPLIMPQETQYF; CDR3 DNA: TGTGCCAGCTCACCGCTGATCATGCCTCAAGAGACCCAGTACTTC; clone size: .; V gene: TRBV18; D gene: .; J gene: TRBJ2-5
CDR3 protein: CASSNKWQPTEAFF; CDR3 DNA: TGTGCCAGCAGCAATAAATGGCAGCCCACTGAAGCTTTCTTT; clone size: .; V gene: TRBV7-9; D gene: .; J gene: TRBJ1-1
CDR3 protein: CASSLQGQNTEAFF; CDR3 DNA: TGTGCCAGCAGTTTACAGGGACAGAACACTGAAGCTTTCTTT; clone size: .; V gene: TRBV28; D gene: .; J gene: TRBJ1-1
CDR3 protein: CASSQEFSGGFSDTQYF; CDR3 DNA: TGCGCCAGCAGCCAAGAGTTTAGCGGGGGTTTCTCAGATACGCAGTATTTT; clone size: .; V gene: TRBV4-1; D gene: TRBD2; J gene: TRBJ2-3
CDR3 protein: CASTRGGSEAFF; CDR3 DNA: TGTGCCAGCACTCGGGGGGGCTCCGAAGCTTTCTTT; clone size: .; V gene: TRBV6-6; D gene: .; J gene: TRBJ1-1
CDR3 protein: CASTPGRVGELFF; CDR3 DNA: TGTGCCAGCACCCCGGGACGGGTGGGGGAGCTGTTTTTT; clone size: once; V gene: TRBV7-9; D gene: .; J gene: TRBJ2-2
CDR3 protein: CAWRGRQQQFF; CDR3 DNA: TGTGCCTGGAGGGGACGCCAACAGCAGTTCTTC; clone size: .; V gene: TRBV30; D gene: .; J gene: TRBJ2-1